This entry describes one T cell receptor (beta chain). No antigen is known for it. Profiling relied on immunoSEQ multiplex PCR, and the TCRdb table lists in-frame clones only, not all of them. The sample consists of roughly 93,000 clones, 75% to 90% of them appearing once. These data originate in a study of T cell responses to AZD1222 COVID-19 vaccine. The CDR3 spans 16 residues. Between the trimmed V and J ends, which lost 11 bases and 2 bases, there was a span of 21 bases. CDR1 is SGHAT, CDR2 FQNNGV, per germline. Overall study results and limits: Reports indicate that nearly half of spike-specific TCRs are directed at unmutated variant regions. Repertoires were obtained solely post-peak T cell response. Donors were chiefly white British, with a greater number of females, and clonal diversity was perhaps underestimated.

This specimen was peripheral blood, taken on day 0 of AZD1222 vaccination. J is TRBJ2-2 and V is TRBV11-2; the D gene could be TRBD1 or TRBD2 (5 bases each). This TCR was recovered from an adult in good health. CDR3 bases: TGTGCCTCCAAAACGGGACCCGGACTTAACACCGGGGAGCTGTTTTTT. The encoded protein is CASKTGPGLNTGELFF.